This TCR beta chain was recovered during a study of T cell repertoires in cytomegalovirus infection (dated by TCRdb to between 2018 and 2020). Notes on the research overall: Peptide stimulations targeted recently identified HLA-C-restricted CMV epitopes, whose presentation resists viral immunomodulation, together with well-studied HLA-B-restricted epitopes. The HLA type of each donor mattered for the analysis, because public TCR beta signatures pointed to carriage of CMV infection along with the matching HLA type. Overall study results and their limits: The ex vivo response was dominated by HLA-C-restricted CMV-specific TCR beta clonotypes, which also provided the single most frequent clonotype in two of eight donors. Carriers of CMV infection plus the relevant HLA type were discriminated by the cumulative frequency of public TCR beta family members in the study cohort and in an independent roughly 350-donor cohort.

Comments on this clonotype: The antigen this receptor binds is unknown. No base quality information exists; no much larger clone differs at one position.

The germline V and J ends show losses of 6 bases and 0 bases respectively, and no gene match explains 9 bases of the junction. Its CDR3 holds 17 amino acids, cysteine through phenylalanine. Just the 51-base CDR3 DNA is kept, in frame starting at base 1. CDR1 and CDR2, looked up from the germline V gene, are ENHRY and SYGVKD. The treatment or condition label of this sample denotes: in vitro stimulation with specific CMV peptide epitopes to enrich CMV-specific T cells. Data came from an Illumina HiSeq 1500. TCRdb handled the public reads itself, with Q25 trimming in fastp and clone calling in MiXCR, and kept productive beta chains. Each entry merges the rows of one CDR3 protein and shows their most common DNA and genes. The sample profile shows under 95,000 distinct CDR3 sequences; 45% to 55% of them were found once. The ten largest clones take up just over 90% of the sample.

The specimen was CD8+ T cells from cultured PBMCs, collected from culture after CMV antigen stimulation. The sequence derives from a human donor in good health (CMV status not recorded). Some clones in this sample may be carry-over from other donors' samples. The chain joins TRBV10-3 to TRBJ2-3, with TRBD2 matching 10 junction bases. The CDR3 here reads CAIRVAGGEISTDTQYF. In nucleotides, the sequence is TGTGCCATCAGGGTAGCGGGGGGCGAAATCAGCACAGATACGCAGTATTTT.